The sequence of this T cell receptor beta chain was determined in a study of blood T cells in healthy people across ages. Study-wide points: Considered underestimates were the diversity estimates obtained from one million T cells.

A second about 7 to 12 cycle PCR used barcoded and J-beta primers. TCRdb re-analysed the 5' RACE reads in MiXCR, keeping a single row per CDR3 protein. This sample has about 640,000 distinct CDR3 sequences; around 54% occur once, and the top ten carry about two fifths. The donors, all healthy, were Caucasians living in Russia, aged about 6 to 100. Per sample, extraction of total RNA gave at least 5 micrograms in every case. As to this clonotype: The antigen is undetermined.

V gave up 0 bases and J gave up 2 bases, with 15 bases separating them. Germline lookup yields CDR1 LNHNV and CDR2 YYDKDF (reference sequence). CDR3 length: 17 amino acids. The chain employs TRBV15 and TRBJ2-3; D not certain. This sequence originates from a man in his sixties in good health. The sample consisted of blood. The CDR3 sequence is CATSRDGAKSTTDTQYF. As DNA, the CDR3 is TGTGCCACCAGCAGAGATGGAGCGAAGTCAACCACAGATACGCAGTATTTT. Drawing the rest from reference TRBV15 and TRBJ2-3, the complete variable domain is DAMVIQNPRYQVTQFGKPVTLSCSQTLNHNVMYWYQQKSSQAPKLLFHYYDKDFNNEADTPDNFQSRRPNTSFCFLDIRSPGLGDTAMYLCATSRDGAKSTTDTQYFGPGTRLTVL.